This T cell receptor beta chain was profiled in a study of response to subunit inactivated influenza vaccine. The study's findings and limits: The authors put forward the suggestion that each seasonal influenza vaccination may bring in only a limited number of new T cells.

TCRdb itself ran the RT-PCR reads through MiXCR, one entry per CDR3 protein. Of around 650,000 distinct CDR3 sequences in the sample, approximately 15% were seen once. With regard to this clonotype: Its antigen is unknown.

Germline values: CDR1 SGHRS, CDR2 YFSETQ. The CDR3 consists of 16 residues. V was clipped by 1 base and J by 2 bases; unmatched bases: 6. Sample: PBMCs from blood, taken 11 to 12 days after vaccination. The chain links TRBV5-1 to TRBJ2-7; the match to TRBD1 covers 10 bases. The TCR was taken from a middle-aged man who received an inactivated influenza vaccine. CDR3 region: CASSLSGTGDTYEQYF. CDR3 DNA: TGCGCCAGCAGCTTGTCCGGGACAGGGGATACCTACGAGCAGTACTTC.